This is a list of T cell receptor beta chains from one sample in a study of blood T cell repertoires in COVID-19. TCRdb keeps only in-frame clones here, not all; method: immunoSEQ multiplex PCR. Found here are some 38,000 clones, 75% to 90% of them singletons; the top ten hold more than 40%. The sample consisted of peripheral blood. The receptors come from a man in his 60s with active or convalescent COVID-19. Both conserved end residues are trimmed from each CDR3. D genes are given only for firm matches.

D gene: TRBD1; V gene: TRBV9; CDR3 protein: ASSVEGAGNEKLF
D gene: TRBD2; V gene: TRBV7-9; CDR3 protein: ASGGTSGSIETQY
D gene: TRBD2; V gene: TRBV13; CDR3 protein: ASSPLAGGGADTQY
D gene: NA; V gene: TRBV28; CDR3 protein: ASSLISREETQY
D gene: NA; V gene: TRBV7-9; CDR3 protein: ASSLPSGRTGELF
D gene: TRBD1; V gene: TRBV19; CDR3 protein: ASSSWDRGDSHEQF
D gene: NA; V gene: TRBV7-9; CDR3 protein: ASSPRGLRATNEKLF
D gene: NA; V gene: TRBV5-1; CDR3 protein: ASSTGQIFDYGYT
D gene: TRBD1; V gene: TRBV7-6; CDR3 protein: ASSSFRMSGQLTADTQY
D gene: TRBD1; V gene: TRBV10-2; CDR3 protein: ASRPLRDRENNEQF
D gene: TRBD1; V gene: TRBV7-2; CDR3 protein: ASSSRQGAGNEQF
D gene: TRBD1; V gene: TRBV11-2; CDR3 protein: ASSLGTVGTEAF
D gene: TRBD1; V gene: TRBV7-2; CDR3 protein: ASSLLWTGGDGGELF
D gene: TRBD1; V gene: TRBV9; CDR3 protein: ASSPRGDRAGNTIY
D gene: NA; V gene: TRBV7-9; CDR3 protein: ASSLAGSSNQPQH
D gene: NA; V gene: TRBV7-7; CDR3 protein: ASSLDRGREQF
D gene: NA; V gene: TRBV14; CDR3 protein: ASSPADSTRVLT
D gene: TRBD1; V gene: TRBV9; CDR3 protein: ASSVGGQGANEQF
D gene: TRBD1; V gene: TRBV7-6; CDR3 protein: ASSLGTGGQETQY
D gene: NA; V gene: TRBV5-4; CDR3 protein: ASKTGGNLPGELF
D gene: TRBD1; V gene: TRBV9; CDR3 protein: ASSPQGQVSGNTIY
D gene: TRBD2; V gene: TRBV28; CDR3 protein: ASSFWLSRETSGINEQF